This T cell receptor (beta chain) is from a study of shared clonotypes between healthy human individuals. Study background: Donor composition was a couple of women and three men, aged 18 to 49. Each donor's CD8 memory used one plate, CD8 naive two, each CD4 subset three.

Naive CD8 isolation took CD45RO-negative cells positively selected for CCR7 and excluded terminally differentiated effector memory CD45RA+ cells. Caucasian adults living in Nashville, Tennessee, provided all samples. This CDR3 is 12 amino acids long. The germline V gene has CDR1 MNHNS and CDR2 SASEGT. With V trimmed by 7 bases and J by 3 bases, 2 bases remained unmatched. Sequencing was at deep level. The repertoire was sequenced with immunoSEQ multiplex PCR; TCRdb's copy has only in-frame clones and lacks some. The profile shows around 1.9 million clones, around 93% of them singletons. Sequencing used naive CD8+ T cells from PBMCs. The V call is TRBV6-1, the J call TRBJ2-7; 8 bases are shared with TRBD1. The source is a man younger than 30 in good health. Some clones in this sample may be carry-over from other donors' samples. CDR3 in DNA: TGTGCCAGCAACGGACAGGGCTACGAGCAGTACTTC. It yields the protein CASNGQGYEQYF.